A selection of T cell receptor beta chains follows, all from one sample in a study of blood T cell repertoires in COVID-19. The protocol was immunoSEQ multiplex PCR, while the TCRdb copy is restricted to in-frame clones and leaves out a portion. The sample shows some 220,000 clones, around 84% of them seen only once. The sequencing input was peripheral blood. Every receptor here comes from a man aged 50 or older with active or convalescent COVID-19. Each CDR3 is given with its conserved first and last residue. D genes are given only for firm matches. Not all rows give a size; the values are once, few, many and, for expanded clones, a class.

CASSLEGGSYGYTF	TGTGCCAGCAGCTTAGAAGGGGGATCCTATGGCTACACCTTC	TRBV11-2	TRBJ1-2	NA	NA
CASSLGLRGPFQRTGELFF	TGTGCCAGCAGCTTAGGCTTAAGGGGCCCCTTCCAACGGACCGGGGAGCTGTTTTTT	TRBV7-2	TRBJ2-2	NA	NA
CASSRGQSYNEQFF	TGTGCCAGCAGCCGAGGACAGAGCTACAATGAGCAGTTCTTC	TRBV7-8	TRBJ2-1	NA	NA
CASSLSTGSQETQYF	TGTGCCAGCAGCTTATCAACAGGGAGCCAAGAGACCCAGTACTTC	TRBV13	TRBJ2-5	NA	NA
CASSLRGATEAFF	TGTGCCAGCAGTTTACGCGGGGCCACTGAAGCTTTCTTT	TRBV28	TRBJ1-1	NA	NA
CASRIQGEGTEAFF	TGTGCCAGCAGAATACAGGGGGAGGGCACTGAAGCTTTCTTT	TRBV27	TRBJ1-1	NA	TRBD1
CASSQDRGRSNYGYTF	TGCGCCAGCAGCCAGGACAGGGGGCGATCTAACTATGGCTACACCTTC	TRBV4-3	TRBJ1-2	NA	TRBD1
CSVALGGRHSYEQYF	TGCAGCGTTGCCCTCGGGGGGCGACATTCCTACGAGCAGTACTTC	TRBV29-1	TRBJ2-7	NA	NA
CASSPQGMNTEAFF	TGTGCCAGCAGTCCACAGGGGATGAACACTGAAGCTTTCTTT	TRBV6-6	TRBJ1-1	NA	TRBD1
CSVRGLAPTYNEQFF	TGCAGCGTCCGGGGACTAGCGCCGACCTACAATGAGCAGTTCTTC	TRBV29-1	TRBJ2-1	NA	TRBD2
CASSWGQGNTEAFF	TGCGCCAGCAGCTGGGGACAGGGGAACACTGAAGCTTTCTTT	TRBV5-1	TRBJ1-1	NA	TRBD1
CASSFSRGRSYEQYF	TGTGCCAGCAGTTTTTCCAGGGGGCGATCCTACGAGCAGTACTTC	TRBV27	TRBJ2-7	NA	TRBD1
CASSKMKTGTYGYTF	TGTGCCAGCTCCAAAATGAAAACAGGGACCTATGGCTACACCTTC	TRBV6-5	TRBJ1-2	NA	NA
CASSLEGPFYNEQFF	TGTGCCAGCAGCTTGGAGGGTCCGTTTTACAATGAGCAGTTCTTC	TRBV7-8	TRBJ2-1	few	NA
CASSESVAGAPQETQYF	TGCGCCAGCAGTGAGTCGGTAGCGGGGGCCCCTCAAGAGACCCAGTACTTC	TRBV10-1	TRBJ2-5	NA	TRBD2
CASSPRGGTNEQFF	TGTGCCAGCAGCCCCAGGGGAGGGACCAATGAGCAGTTCTTC	TRBV7-2	TRBJ2-1	NA	NA
CASSIVGPDRGNYNEQFF	TGTGCCAGTAGTATAGTAGGCCCGGACAGGGGAAACTACAATGAGCAGTTCTTC	TRBV19	TRBJ2-1	NA	TRBD1
CASSQSLSSSYNEQFF	TGCGCCAGCAGCCAAAGCCTTTCGAGCTCCTACAATGAGCAGTTCTTC	TRBV4-3	TRBJ2-1	NA	NA
CASSHGTATSGNTIYF	TGTGCCAGCAGCCACGGGACAGCCACCTCTGGAAACACCATATATTTT	TRBV3-1/TRBV3-2	TRBJ1-3	NA	TRBD1
CASSPGTGGFGYTF	TGTGCCAGCAGCCCCGGGACAGGGGGCTTTGGCTACACCTTC	TRBV6-5	TRBJ1-2	NA	TRBD1
CRGSESYEQYF	TGTCGGGGGTCGGAATCCTACGAGCAGTACTTC	TRBV24-1	TRBJ2-7	few	NA
CASSLGLAGYNEQFF	TGTGCCAGCAGCTTAGGACTAGCGGGGTACAATGAGCAGTTCTTC	TRBV11-2	TRBJ2-1	NA	TRBD2
CASSRGLAGGGTGELFF	TGCGCCAGCAGCCGCGGACTAGCGGGGGGAGGAACCGGGGAGCTGTTTTTT	TRBV5-1	TRBJ2-2	NA	TRBD2
CASGDRSYEQYF	TGTGCCAGCGGAGACCGCTCCTACGAGCAGTACTTC	TRBV7-2	TRBJ2-7	NA	NA
CASSLRGTGGETQYF	TGTGCCAGCAGCTTGCGGGGGACAGGGGGGGAGACCCAGTACTTC	TRBV5-6	TRBJ2-5	NA	TRBD1
CASSFSTSGSYEQYF	TGTGCCAGCAGCTTCTCCACTAGCGGCTCCTACGAGCAGTACTTC	TRBV11-1	TRBJ2-7	NA	TRBD2
CASSADGGGYTF	TGTGCCAGCTCCGCGGACGGAGGAGGCTACACCTTC	TRBV18	TRBJ1-2	NA	NA
CASSRTPSGAVEQYF	TGTGCCAGCAGTCGGACCCCCTCGGGAGCGGTAGAGCAGTACTTC	TRBV6-5	TRBJ2-7	NA	NA
CASSQGGGGLNQPQHF	TGCGCCAGCAGCCAGGGTGGGGGGGGGCTCAATCAGCCCCAGCATTTT	TRBV4-1	TRBJ1-5	once	NA
CASSPGLAGSFANTGELFF	TGCGCCAGCAGCCCCGGACTAGCGGGTTCCTTCGCGAACACCGGGGAGCTGTTTTTT	TRBV5-1	TRBJ2-2	NA	TRBD2
CASSARWTNEKLFF	TGTGCCAGCAGTGCCAGGTGGACTAATGAAAAACTGTTTTTT	TRBV2	TRBJ1-4	NA	NA
CASSKATGTGAYEQYF	TGCGCCAGCAGCAAAGCAACCGGGACAGGGGCCTACGAGCAGTACTTC	TRBV4-3	TRBJ2-7	NA	TRBD1
CASSSTGGERTGELFF	TGTGCCAGCAGTTCTACAGGGGGCGAAAGGACCGGGGAGCTGTTTTTT	TRBV11-3	TRBJ2-2	NA	TRBD1
CASSLFAETQYF	TGTGCCAGCAGCTTGTTTGCGGAGACCCAGTACTTC	TRBV5-6	TRBJ2-5	NA	NA
CASSHNSRTSWARDTQYF	TGCGCCAGCAGCCACAATTCGCGGACTAGTTGGGCGAGGGATACGCAGTATTTT	TRBV5-1	TRBJ2-3	NA	TRBD2
CASSSRAHYGYTF	TGTGCCAGCAGTTCCAGGGCCCACTATGGCTACACCTTC	TRBV27	TRBJ1-2	NA	NA
CASNGPSTGTNSPLHF	TGTGCCAGCAATGGGCCCTCGACAGGGACCAATTCACCCCTCCACTTT	TRBV2	TRBJ1-6	NA	TRBD1
CASSDTGTPNTEAFF	TGTGCCAGCTCAGATACCGGGACACCGAACACTGAAGCTTTCTTT	TRBV18	TRBJ1-1	NA	NA
CASSQVGENGYTF	TGTGCCAGCAGCCAAGTTGGGGAGAATGGCTACACCTTC	TRBV4-2	TRBJ1-2	NA	NA
CASSQLDRGEAFF	TGTGCCAGCAGCCAACTGGACAGGGGTGAAGCTTTCTTT	TRBV3-1/TRBV3-2	TRBJ1-1	NA	TRBD1
CASSAGGDTGELFF	TGTGCCAGCTCAGCAGGGGGCGACACCGGGGAGCTGTTTTTT	TRBV6-4	TRBJ2-2	many	TRBD1
CASSNGDFTDTQYF	TGTGCCAGTAGTAATGGGGACTTCACAGATACGCAGTATTTT	TRBV19	TRBJ2-3	NA	NA